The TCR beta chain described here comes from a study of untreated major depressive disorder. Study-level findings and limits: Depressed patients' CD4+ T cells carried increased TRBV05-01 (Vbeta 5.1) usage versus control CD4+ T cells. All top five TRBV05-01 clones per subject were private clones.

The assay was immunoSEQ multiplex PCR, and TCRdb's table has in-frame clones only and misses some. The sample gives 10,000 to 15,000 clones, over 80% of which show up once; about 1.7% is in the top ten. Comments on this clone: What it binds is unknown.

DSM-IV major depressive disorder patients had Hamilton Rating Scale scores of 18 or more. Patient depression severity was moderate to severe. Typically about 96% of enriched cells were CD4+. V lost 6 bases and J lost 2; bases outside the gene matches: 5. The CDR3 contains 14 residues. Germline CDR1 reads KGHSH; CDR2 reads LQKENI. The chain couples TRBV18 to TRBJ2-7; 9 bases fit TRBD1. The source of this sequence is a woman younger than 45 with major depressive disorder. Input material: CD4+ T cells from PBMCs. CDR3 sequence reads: CASSPDRGPYEQYF. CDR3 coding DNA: TGTGCCAGCTCGCCGGACAGGGGACCCTACGAGCAGTACTTC.